The table lists the clone carrying this TCR beta chain with a few counts. Its target is unknown. This record comes from a study of human T cells and chemical hapten exposure. Whole-study context: The sensitizing agent was 2% DPC, placed on roughly 2 cm by roughly 2 cm of upper inner arm skin. Affected patients, primarily female, had alopecia areata, totalis or universalis.

TCRdb re-called the RACE reads with MiXCR, one entry per CDR3 protein. The table includes more than 250,000 distinct CDR3 sequences, around 7% detected once. Overall study results and limits: Sensitizing with DPC caused no change in TCRs above 1 in 1000 frequency.

J was trimmed by 7 bases and V by 3 bases; bases with no gene match: 7. The CDR3 is 15 amino acids. Per germline, CDR1 SGHRS and CDR2 YFSETQ. As to time point: pre-sensitization, week 0. The treatment here: therapeutic diphenylcyclopropenone sensitization with weekly scalp DPC. Participating donors were patients with alopecia, aged 18 to 70 years, considered appropriate candidates for DPC. The input for sequencing was whole blood, taken in connection with sensitization to the hapten diphenylcyclopropenone (DPC). This sequence originates from a young man with alopecia areata. Some clones in this sample may be carry-over from other donors' samples. This chain uses TRBV5-1 with TRBJ2-2; TRBD2 matches at 9 bases. The DNA of the CDR3 is TGCGCCAGCAGCTCGGCTAGCGGGGCCGGCGGGGAGCTGTTTTTT. Translation: CASSSASGAGGELFF.